This T cell receptor beta chain was recovered during a study of blood T cell repertoires in COVID-19. As for the study in general: Whether acute or convalescent, the COVID-19 samples came from the United States, Italy and Spain. In each case, the material was cDNA or gDNA derived from T cells, B-cell-depleted T cells, or PBMCs.

In the original workflow: From reference gene primer amplification, estimates of nucleated cell counts were derived. Profiled with immunoSEQ multiplex PCR; TCRdb holds only in-frame clones, not every one. Clone size and the V and J calls come from that table; the DNA yielded D and trimming. The sample lists approximately 250,000 clones, 70% to 90% seen once, with roughly 1.9% in the top ten. This CDR3 has 15 residues. Germline CDR1 reads MNHNS; CDR2 reads SASEGT. The V end was cut by 1 base, the J end by 6 bases, with 15 bases between. The rearrangement joins TRBV6-1 to TRBJ1-2, with a tentative D call TRBD1 (5 bases). This clonotype was sampled from a young man with active or convalescent COVID-19. The sample was peripheral blood. In DNA form, the CDR3 reads TGTGCCAGCAGTGAAGTCCAGGGAAGTGCGGATGGCTACACCTTC. It codes for CASSEVQGSADGYTF.